The clone carrying this T cell receptor (beta chain) was counted once. The data belong to a study of control samples from healthy donors and cancer patients. Measured with immunoSEQ multiplex PCR; TCRdb has only the in-frame clones, and not every one. The sample has about 410,000 clones, about nine tenths seen once; the top ten hold around 6.5%. The CDR3 length is 15 residues. The germline V gene has CDR1 KGHSH and CDR2 LQKENI. V was clipped by 0 bases and J by 1 base, with 7 bases between them. The sequence came from a man aged 35 to 55 with head and neck cancer. Specimen: PBMCs. This chain joins TRBV18 and TRBJ1-5, with a tentative D call TRBD1 (5 bases). CDR3: CASSPPGVSNQPQHF. Here the CDR3 DNA reads TGTGCCAGCTCACCACCAGGGGTGAGCAATCAGCCCCAGCATTTT.